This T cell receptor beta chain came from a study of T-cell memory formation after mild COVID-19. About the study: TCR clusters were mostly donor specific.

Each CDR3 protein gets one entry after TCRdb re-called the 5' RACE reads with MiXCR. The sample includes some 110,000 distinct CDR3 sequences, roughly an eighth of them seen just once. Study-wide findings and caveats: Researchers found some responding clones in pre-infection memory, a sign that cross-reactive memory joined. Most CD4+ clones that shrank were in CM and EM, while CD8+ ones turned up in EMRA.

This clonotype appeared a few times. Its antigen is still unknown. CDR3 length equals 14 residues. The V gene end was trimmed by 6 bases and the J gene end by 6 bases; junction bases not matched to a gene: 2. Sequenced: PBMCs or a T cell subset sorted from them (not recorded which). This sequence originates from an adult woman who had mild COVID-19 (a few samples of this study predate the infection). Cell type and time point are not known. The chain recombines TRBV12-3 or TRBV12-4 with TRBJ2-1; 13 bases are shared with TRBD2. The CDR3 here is CASRTSGRANEQFF. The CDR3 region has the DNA TGTGCCAGCAGAACTAGCGGGAGGGCCAATGAGCAGTTCTTC.